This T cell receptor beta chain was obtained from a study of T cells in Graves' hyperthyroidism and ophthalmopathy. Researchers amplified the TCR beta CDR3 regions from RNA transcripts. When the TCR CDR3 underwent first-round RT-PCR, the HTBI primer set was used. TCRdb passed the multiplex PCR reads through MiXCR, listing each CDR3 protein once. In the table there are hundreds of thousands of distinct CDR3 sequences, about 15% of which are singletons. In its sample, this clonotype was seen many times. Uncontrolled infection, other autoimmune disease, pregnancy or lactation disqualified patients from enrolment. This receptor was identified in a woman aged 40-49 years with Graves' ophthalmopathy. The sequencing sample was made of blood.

The CDR3 DNA follows: TGTGCCAGCAGTGTGCGCCAAGTGGCCCAGCATTTT. Translated, it gives CASSVRQVAQHF. This chain joins TRBV6-1 and TRBJ1-5, with D unclear. CDR1 is MNHNS, CDR2 SASEGT, per germline. The CDR3 is 12 amino acids. Deletions cut 4 bases from V and 11 bases from J, with 12 bases between.